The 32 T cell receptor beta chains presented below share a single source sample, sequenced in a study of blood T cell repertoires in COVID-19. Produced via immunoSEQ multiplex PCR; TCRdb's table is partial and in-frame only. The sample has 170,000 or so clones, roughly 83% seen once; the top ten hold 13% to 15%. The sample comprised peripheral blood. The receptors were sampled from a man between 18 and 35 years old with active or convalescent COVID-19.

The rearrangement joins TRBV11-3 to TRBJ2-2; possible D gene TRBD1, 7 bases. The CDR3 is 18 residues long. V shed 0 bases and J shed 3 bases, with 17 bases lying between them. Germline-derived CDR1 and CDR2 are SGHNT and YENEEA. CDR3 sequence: CASSLEPRQGGDTGELFF. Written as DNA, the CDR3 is TGTGCCAGCAGCTTAGAGCCTAGACAGGGAGGAGACACCGGGGAGCTGTTTTTT. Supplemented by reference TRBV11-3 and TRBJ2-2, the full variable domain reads EAGVVQSPRYKIIEKKQPVAFWCNPISGHNTLYWYLQNLGQGPELLIRYENEEAVDDSQLPKDRFSAERLKGVDSTLKIQPAELGDSAVYLCASSLEPRQGGDTGELFFGEGSRLTVL.

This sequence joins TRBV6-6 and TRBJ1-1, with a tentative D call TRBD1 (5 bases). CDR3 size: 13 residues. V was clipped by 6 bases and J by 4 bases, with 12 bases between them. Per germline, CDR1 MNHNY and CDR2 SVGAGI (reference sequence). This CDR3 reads CASSKTGGTEAFF. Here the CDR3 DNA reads TGTGCCAGCAGCAAAACGGGGGGCACTGAAGCTTTCTTT.

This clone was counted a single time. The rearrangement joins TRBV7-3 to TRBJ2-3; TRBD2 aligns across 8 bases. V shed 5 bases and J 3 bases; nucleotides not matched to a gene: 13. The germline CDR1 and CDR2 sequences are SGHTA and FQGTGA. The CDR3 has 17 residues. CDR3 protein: CASSRGVAGTSTDTQYF. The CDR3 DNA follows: TGTGCCAGCAGCCGAGGGGTGGCGGGGACTAGTACAGATACGCAGTATTTT.

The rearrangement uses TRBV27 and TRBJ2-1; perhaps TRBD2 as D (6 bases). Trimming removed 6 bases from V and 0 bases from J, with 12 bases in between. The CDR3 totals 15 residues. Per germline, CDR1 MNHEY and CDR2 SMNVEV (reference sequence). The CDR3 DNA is TGTGCCAGCAGCCCCCGGGAGAGCTCCTACAATGAGCAGTTCTTC. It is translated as CASSPRESSYNEQFF.

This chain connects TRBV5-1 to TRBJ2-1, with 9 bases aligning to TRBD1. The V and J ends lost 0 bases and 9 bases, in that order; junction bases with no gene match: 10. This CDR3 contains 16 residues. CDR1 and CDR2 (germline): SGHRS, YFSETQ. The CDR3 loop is CASSLAPDRGDGEQFF. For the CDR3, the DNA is TGCGCCAGCAGCTTGGCCCCGGACAGGGGAGATGGTGAGCAGTTCTTC.

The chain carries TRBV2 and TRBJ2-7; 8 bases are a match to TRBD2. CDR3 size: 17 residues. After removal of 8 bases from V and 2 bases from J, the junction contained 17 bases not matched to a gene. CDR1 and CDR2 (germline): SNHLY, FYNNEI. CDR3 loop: CASQDPAKSGGPYEQYF. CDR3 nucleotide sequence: TGTGCCAGCCAAGATCCAGCCAAGAGCGGGGGACCCTACGAGCAGTACTTC.

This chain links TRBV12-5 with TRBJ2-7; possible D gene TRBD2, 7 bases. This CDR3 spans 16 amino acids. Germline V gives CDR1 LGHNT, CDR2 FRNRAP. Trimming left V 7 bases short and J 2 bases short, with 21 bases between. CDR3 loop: CASVPGVRGPTYEQYF. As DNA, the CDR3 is TGTGCTAGTGTCCCTGGGGTGCGGGGGCCCACCTACGAGCAGTACTTC.

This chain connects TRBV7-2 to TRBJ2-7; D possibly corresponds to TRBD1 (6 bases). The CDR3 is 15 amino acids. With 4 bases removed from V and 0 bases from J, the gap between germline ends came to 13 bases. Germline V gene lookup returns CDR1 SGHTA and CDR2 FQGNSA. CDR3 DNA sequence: TGTGCCAGCAGCTCCCGGACAGTGCTCTCCTACGAGCAGTACTTC. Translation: CASSSRTVLSYEQYF.

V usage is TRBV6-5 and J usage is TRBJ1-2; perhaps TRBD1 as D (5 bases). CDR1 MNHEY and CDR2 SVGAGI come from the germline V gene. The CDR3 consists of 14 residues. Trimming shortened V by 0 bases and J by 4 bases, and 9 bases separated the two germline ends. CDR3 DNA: TGTGCCAGCAGTTACTCAAGGGGTAGCTATGGCTACACCTTC. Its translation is CASSYSRGSYGYTF.

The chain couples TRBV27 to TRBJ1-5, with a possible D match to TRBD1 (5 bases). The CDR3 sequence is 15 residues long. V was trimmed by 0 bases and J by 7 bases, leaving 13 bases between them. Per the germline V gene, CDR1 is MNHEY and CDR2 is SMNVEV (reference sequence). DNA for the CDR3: TGTGCCAGCAGTTTATCGTGGCAGGGCGGCCAGCCCCAGCATTTT. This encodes CASSLSWQGGQPQHF.

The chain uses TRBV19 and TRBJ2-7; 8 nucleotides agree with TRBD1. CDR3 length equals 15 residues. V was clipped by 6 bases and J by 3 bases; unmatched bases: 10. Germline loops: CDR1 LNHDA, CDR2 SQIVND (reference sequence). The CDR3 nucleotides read TGTGCCAGTAGCAAGGACAGGGACCTTTTCTACGAGCAGTACTTC. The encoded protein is CASSKDRDLFYEQYF. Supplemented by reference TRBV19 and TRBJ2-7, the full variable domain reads DGGITQSPKYLFRKEGQNVTLSCEQNLNHDAMYWYRQDPGQGLRLIYYSQIVNDFQKGDIAEGYSVSREKKESFPLTVTSAQKNPTAFYLCASSKDRDLFYEQYFGPGTRLTVT.

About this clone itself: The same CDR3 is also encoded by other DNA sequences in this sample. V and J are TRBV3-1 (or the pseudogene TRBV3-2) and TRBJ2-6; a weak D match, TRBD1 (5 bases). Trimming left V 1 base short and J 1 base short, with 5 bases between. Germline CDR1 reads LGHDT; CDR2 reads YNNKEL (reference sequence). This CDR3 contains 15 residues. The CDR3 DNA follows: TGTGCCAGCAGCCAAGGACAGTCTGGGGCCAACGTCCTGACTTTC. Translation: CASSQGQSGANVLTF.

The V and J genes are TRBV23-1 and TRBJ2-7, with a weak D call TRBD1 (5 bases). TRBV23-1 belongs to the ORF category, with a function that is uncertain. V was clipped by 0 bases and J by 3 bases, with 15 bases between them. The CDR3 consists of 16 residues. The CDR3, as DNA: TGCGCCAGCAGTCAATCGCGTTGGGGCAGGGTCTACGAGCAGTACTTC. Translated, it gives CASSQSRWGRVYEQYF.

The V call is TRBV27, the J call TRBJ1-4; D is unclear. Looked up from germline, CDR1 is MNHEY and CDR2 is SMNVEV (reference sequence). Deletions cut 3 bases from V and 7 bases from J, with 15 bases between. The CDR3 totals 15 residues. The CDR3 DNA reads TGTGCCAGCAGTTTCTCCGGCGCTTCAGGTGAAAAACTGTTTTTT. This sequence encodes CASSFSGASGEKLFF.

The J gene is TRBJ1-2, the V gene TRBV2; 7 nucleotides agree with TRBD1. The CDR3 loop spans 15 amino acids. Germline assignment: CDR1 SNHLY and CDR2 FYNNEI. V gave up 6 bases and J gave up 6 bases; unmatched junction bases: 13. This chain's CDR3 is CASRAGGGGKNGYTF. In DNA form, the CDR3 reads TGTGCCAGCAGGGCCGGAGGAGGGGGCAAGAATGGCTACACCTTC. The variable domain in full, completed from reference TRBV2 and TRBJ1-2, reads EPEVTQTPSHQVTQMGQEVILRCVPISNHLYFYWYRQILGQKVEFLVSFYNNEISEKSEIFDDQFSVERPDGSNFTLKIRSTKLEDSAMYFCASRAGGGGKNGYTFGSGTRLTVV.

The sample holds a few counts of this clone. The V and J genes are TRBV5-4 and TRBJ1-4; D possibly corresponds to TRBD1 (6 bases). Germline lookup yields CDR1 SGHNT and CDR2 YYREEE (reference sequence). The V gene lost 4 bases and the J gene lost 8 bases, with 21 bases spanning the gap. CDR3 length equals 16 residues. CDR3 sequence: CASSQFRGAVEEKLFF. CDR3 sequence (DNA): TGTGCCAGCAGCCAGTTCAGGGGCGCAGTGGAGGAAAAACTGTTTTTT.

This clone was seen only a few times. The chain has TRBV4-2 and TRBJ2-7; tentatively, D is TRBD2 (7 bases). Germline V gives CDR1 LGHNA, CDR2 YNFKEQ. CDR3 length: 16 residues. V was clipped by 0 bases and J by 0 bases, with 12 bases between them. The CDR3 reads CASSQDLGGLSYEQYF. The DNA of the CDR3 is TGTGCCAGCAGCCAAGATCTCGGGGGGCTCTCCTACGAGCAGTACTTC.

CDR3: CASSLTLAGEETQYF. Here the CDR3 DNA reads TGTGCCAGCAGCTTAACCCTAGCGGGAGAAGAGACCCAGTACTTC. V gene TRBV11-2 combines with J gene TRBJ2-5; 10 bases are shared with TRBD2. Germline V CDR1 and CDR2: SGHAT, FQNNGV. CDR3 length: 15 residues. V was pared by 2 bases and J by 3 bases, with 3 bases of the junction left unmatched. Variable domain in full (rest from reference TRBV11-2 and TRBJ2-5): EAGVAQSPRYKIIEKRQSVAFWCNPISGHATLYWYQQILGQGPKLLIQFQNNGVVDDSQLPKDRFSAERLKGVDSTLKIQPAKLEDSAVYLCASSLTLAGEETQYFGPGTRLLVL.

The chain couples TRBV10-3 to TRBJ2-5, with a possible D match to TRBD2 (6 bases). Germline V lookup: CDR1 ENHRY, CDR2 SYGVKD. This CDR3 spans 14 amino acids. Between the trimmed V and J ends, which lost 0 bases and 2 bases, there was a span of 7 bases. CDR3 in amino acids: CAISESGLQETQYF. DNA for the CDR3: TGTGCCATCAGTGAGTCGGGACTGCAAGAGACCCAGTACTTC.

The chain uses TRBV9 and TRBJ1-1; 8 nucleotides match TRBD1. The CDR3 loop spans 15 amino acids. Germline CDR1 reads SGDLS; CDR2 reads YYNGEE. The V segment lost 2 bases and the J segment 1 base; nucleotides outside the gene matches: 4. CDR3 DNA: TGTGCCAGCAGCGTCTCAGGGGGCTGGAACACTGAAGCTTTCTTT. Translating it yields CASSVSGGWNTEAFF.

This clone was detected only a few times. CDR3 coding DNA: TGTGCCAGCAGCTCTCTACAGGGGGTGCTCTCTGGGGCCAACGTCCTGACTTTC. This codes for CASSSLQGVLSGANVLTF. The chain has TRBV7-8 and TRBJ2-6, with 8 nucleotides matching TRBD1. Germline V gene lookup returns CDR1 SGHVS and CDR2 FQNEAQ. CDR3 length equals 18 residues. Losses at the gene ends were 4 bases for V and 0 bases for J; bases not matched to a gene: 8.

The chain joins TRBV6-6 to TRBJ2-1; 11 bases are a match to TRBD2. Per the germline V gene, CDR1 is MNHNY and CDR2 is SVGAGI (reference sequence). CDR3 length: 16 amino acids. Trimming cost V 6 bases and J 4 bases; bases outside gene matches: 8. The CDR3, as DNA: TGTGCCAGCAGCTCTCCGACTAGCGGGACGTACAATGAGCAGTTCTTC. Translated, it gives CASSSPTSGTYNEQFF.

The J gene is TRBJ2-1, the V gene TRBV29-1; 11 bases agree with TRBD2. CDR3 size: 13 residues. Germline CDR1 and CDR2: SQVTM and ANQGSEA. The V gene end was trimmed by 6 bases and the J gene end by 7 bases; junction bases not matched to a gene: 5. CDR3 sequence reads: CSVASGRSNEQFF. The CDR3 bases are TGCAGCGTAGCTAGCGGGAGGAGTAATGAGCAGTTCTTC.

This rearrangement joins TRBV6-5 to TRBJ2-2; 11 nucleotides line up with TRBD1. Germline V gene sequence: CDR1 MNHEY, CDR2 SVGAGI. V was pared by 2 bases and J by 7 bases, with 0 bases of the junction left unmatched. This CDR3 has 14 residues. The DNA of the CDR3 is TGTGCCAGCAGTTACGGGACAGGGGGCGGGGAGCTGTTTTTT. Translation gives CASSYGTGGGELFF.

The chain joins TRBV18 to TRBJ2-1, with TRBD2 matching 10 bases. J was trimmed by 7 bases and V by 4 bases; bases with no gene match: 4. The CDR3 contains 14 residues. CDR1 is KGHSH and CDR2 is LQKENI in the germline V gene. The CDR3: CASSHSGRRNEQFF. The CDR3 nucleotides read TGTGCCAGCTCACATAGCGGGAGGAGAAATGAGCAGTTCTTC.

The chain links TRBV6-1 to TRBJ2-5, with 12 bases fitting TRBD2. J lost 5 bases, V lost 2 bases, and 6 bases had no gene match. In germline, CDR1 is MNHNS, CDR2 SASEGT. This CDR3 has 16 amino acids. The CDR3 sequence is CASSEKLAGGRETQYF. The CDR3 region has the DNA TGTGCCAGCAGTGAAAAGCTAGCGGGAGGGAGGGAGACCCAGTACTTC.

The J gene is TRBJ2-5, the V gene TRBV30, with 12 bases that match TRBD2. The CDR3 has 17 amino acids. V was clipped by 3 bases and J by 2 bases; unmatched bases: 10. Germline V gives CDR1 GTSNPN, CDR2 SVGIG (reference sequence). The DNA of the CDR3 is TGTGCCTGGAGCTGGGGAAGCCTAGCGGGAGGGCAAGAGACCCAGTACTTC. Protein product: CAWSWGSLAGGQETQYF.

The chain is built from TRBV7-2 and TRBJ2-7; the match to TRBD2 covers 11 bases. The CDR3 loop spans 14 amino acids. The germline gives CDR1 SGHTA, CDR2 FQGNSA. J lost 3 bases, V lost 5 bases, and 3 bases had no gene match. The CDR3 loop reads CASSVGLAVYEQYF. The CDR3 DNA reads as TGTGCCAGCAGCGTGGGACTAGCGGTCTACGAGCAGTACTTC.

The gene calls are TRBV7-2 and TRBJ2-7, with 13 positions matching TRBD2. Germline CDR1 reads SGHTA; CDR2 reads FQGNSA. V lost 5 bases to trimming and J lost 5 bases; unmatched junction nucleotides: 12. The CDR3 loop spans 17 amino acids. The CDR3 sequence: CASSPRGLGLAGDEQYF. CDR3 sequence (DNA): TGTGCCAGCAGCCCAAGGGGGCTAGGACTAGCGGGAGACGAGCAGTACTTC.

The CDR3 region is CSASTGEGNTIYF. The CDR3 DNA reads as TGCAGTGCTAGTACAGGGGAAGGAAACACCATATATTTT. The chain recombines TRBV20-1 with TRBJ1-3; 7 bases are a match to TRBD1. Germline V gives CDR1 DFQATT, CDR2 SNEGSKA (reference sequence). The V gene end was trimmed by 3 bases and the J gene end by 4 bases; junction bases not matched to a gene: 3. The CDR3 extends over 13 amino acids.

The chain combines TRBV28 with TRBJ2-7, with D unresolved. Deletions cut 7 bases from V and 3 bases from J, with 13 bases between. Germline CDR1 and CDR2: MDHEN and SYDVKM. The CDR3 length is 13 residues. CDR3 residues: CASIGRRSYEQYF. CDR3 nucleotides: TGTGCCAGCATTGGCAGGCGTAGCTACGAGCAGTACTTC.

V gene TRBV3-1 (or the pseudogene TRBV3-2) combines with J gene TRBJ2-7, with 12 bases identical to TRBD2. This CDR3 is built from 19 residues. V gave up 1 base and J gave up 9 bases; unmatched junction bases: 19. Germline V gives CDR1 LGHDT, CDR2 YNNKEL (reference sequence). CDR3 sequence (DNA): TGTGCCAGCAGCCAAGCTCCGGGGACAGTAGGACTAGCGGGATCACGGCAGTACTTC. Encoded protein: CASSQAPGTVGLAGSRQYF.